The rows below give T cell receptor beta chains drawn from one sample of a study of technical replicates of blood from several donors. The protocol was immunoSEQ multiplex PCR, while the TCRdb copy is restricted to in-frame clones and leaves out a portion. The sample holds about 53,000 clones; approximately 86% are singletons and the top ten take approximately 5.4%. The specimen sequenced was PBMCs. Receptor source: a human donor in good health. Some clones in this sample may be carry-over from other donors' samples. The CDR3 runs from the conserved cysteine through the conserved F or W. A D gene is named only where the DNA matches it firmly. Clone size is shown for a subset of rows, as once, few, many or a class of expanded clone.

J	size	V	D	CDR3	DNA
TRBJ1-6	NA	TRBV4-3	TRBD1	CASSQATGVSYNSPLHF	TGCGCCAGCAGCCAAGCCACAGGGGTGTCATATAATTCACCCCTCCACTTT
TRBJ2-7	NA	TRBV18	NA	CASSSSSYEQYF	TGTGCCAGCTCGTCGAGCTCCTACGAGCAGTACTTC
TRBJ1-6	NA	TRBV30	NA	CAWSVTGNSPLHF	TGTGCCTGGAGTGTAACAGGGAATTCACCCCTCCACTTT
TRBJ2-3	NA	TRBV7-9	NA	CASSFGGSDTQYF	TGTGCCAGCAGCTTTGGGGGGTCAGATACGCAGTATTTT
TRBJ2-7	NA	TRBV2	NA	CASRQGYEQYF	TGTGCCAGCAGGCAGGGCTACGAGCAGTACTTC
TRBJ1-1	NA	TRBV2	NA	CASRLDRRNTEAFF	TGTGCCAGCAGGCTAGACAGACGGAACACTGAAGCTTTCTTT
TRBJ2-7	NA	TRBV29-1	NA	CSVVPTGHPYEQYF	TGCAGCGTCGTCCCAACGGGACACCCCTACGAGCAGTACTTC
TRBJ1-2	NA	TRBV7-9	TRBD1	CASSTSQGANYGYTF	TGTGCCAGCAGCACCTCACAGGGGGCGAATTATGGCTACACCTTC
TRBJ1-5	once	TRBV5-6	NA	CASSLRGGDQPQHF	TGTGCCAGCAGCTTACGAGGAGGCGATCAGCCCCAGCATTTT
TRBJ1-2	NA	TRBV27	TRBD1	CASSRDREYGYTF	TGTGCCAGCAGCCGGGACAGGGAATATGGCTACACCTTC
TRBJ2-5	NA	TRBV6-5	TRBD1	CASSYYGQAWYF	TGTGCCAGCAGTTACTATGGACAGGCTTGGTACTTC
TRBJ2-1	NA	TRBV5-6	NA	CASSLVTGSKQFF	TGTGCCAGCAGCTTGGTTACCGGGTCTAAGCAGTTCTTC